This is a list of T cell receptor beta chains from one sample in a study of regulatory T cells in long-lasting Graves disease. TCRdb re-called the multiplex PCR reads with MiXCR, one entry per CDR3 protein. The sample lists hundreds of thousands of distinct CDR3 sequences, about 15% occurring once. These sequences were also reported in another study, on T cells in Graves' hyperthyroidism and ophthalmopathy.

The material sequenced was peripheral blood mononuclear cells (PBMCs), taken at new diagnosis, from a patient treated with antithyroid drugs. The receptors here all came from a woman aged 25-40 years with Graves disease. Both conserved end residues are part of each CDR3.

J gene | V gene | CDR3 length | CDR3 protein
TRBJ1-6 | TRBV30 | 13 | CAWSEREGSPLHF
TRBJ2-4 | TRBV20-1 | 15 | CSASGVIGERAIQYF
TRBJ2-6 | TRBV6-5 | 13 | CASSYPGANVLTF
TRBJ1-4 | TRBV7-8 | 15 | CASSSSGGPAEKLFF
TRBJ1-2 | TRBV28 | 15 | CASSFTGGGNYGYTF
TRBJ2-7 | TRBV7-2 | 14 | CASSPPGAQYEQYF
TRBJ2-2 | TRBV7-7 | 14 | CATKDRVNTGELFF
TRBJ2-1 | TRBV3-1 | 15 | CASSQGAGGPREQFF
TRBJ2-3 | TRBV12-3/TRBV12-4 | 12 | CASSLGLASQYF
TRBJ2-2 | TRBV10-3 | 16 | CAISDQQGSTTGELFF
TRBJ2-3 | TRBV5-4 | 14 | CASRPTGGADTQYF
TRBJ2-5 | TRBV6-4 | 17 | CASRLGLAGSRMGTQYF
TRBJ2-7 | TRBV7-8 | 17 | CASSPRTGQTASYEQYF
TRBJ2-7 | TRBV6-5 | 13 | CASSYLGRDEQYF
TRBJ1-2 | TRBV28 | 11 | CASNSLYGYTF
TRBJ1-1 | TRBV30 | 14 | CAWKWTGTGTEAFF
TRBJ2-1 | TRBV18 | 14 | CASSPGEAYNEQFF
TRBJ1-5 | TRBV24-1 | 14 | CATSDPDTNQPQHF
TRBJ1-2 | TRBV3-1 | 16 | CASSQDATGAPYGYTF
TRBJ2-5 | TRBV6-1 | 15 | CASSPGDRLRETQYF
TRBJ2-1 | TRBV20-1 | 13 | CSAEDVGSYEQFF
TRBJ1-2 | TRBV6-2/TRBV6-3 | 13 | CASSYQGPGGYTF
TRBJ1-1 | TRBV3-1 | 14 | CASRQQGLNTEAFF
TRBJ1-6 | TRBV12-3/TRBV12-4 | 14 | CAGSRDSGNSPLHF
TRBJ1-1 | TRBV28 | 11 | CASSWMLEAFF
TRBJ1-1 | TRBV18 | 12 | CASSPPTLSAFF
TRBJ1-5 | TRBV28 | 15 | CASSATLYSNQPQHF
TRBJ2-7 | TRBV2 | 14 | CASSEQGTTYEQYF
TRBJ2-1 | TRBV7-8 | 14 | CASSLVTGGNEQFF
TRBJ2-2 | TRBV2 | 15 | CASSDRRQGFGELFF
TRBJ2-7 | TRBV7-9 | 21 | CASSLVPGQGRLAGETYEQYF
TRBJ2-1 | TRBV29-1 | 10 | CSVDFNEQFF
TRBJ2-1 | TRBV10-3 | 16 | CAISVGGGHSYNEQFF
TRBJ1-1 | TRBV20-1 | 15 | CSAILPRGRYTEAFF
TRBJ2-5 | TRBV29-1 | 13 | CSVCQAPQETQYF
TRBJ2-1 | TRBV6-2/TRBV6-3 | 16 | CASSYSTGGSYNEQFF
TRBJ1-2 | TRBV19 | 14 | CASRDSPSDYGYTF
TRBJ2-3 | TRBV9 | 16 | CASSVAASGTTDTQYF
TRBJ1-2 | TRBV7-9 | 16 | CASSPRDRPHNYGYTF
TRBJ1-2 | TRBV6-5 | 14 | CVSSSWKGDGGYTF
TRBJ2-2 | TRBV28 | 20 | CASNPQGTTRAAHNTGELFF
TRBJ1-1 | TRBV7-9 | 14 | CASSLESRGTEAFF
TRBJ1-5 | TRBV6-1 | 14 | CASSEVHSTQPQHF
TRBJ1-1 | TRBV7-9 | 11 | CASSLGVGAFF
TRBJ2-7 | TRBV20-1 | 15 | CSARALQALPYEQYF
TRBJ2-4 | TRBV29-1 | 12 | CSVERQGDIQYF
TRBJ1-2 | TRBV28 | 12 | CASTPKNYGYTF
TRBJ1-1 | TRBV6-2/TRBV6-3 | 15 | CASRVAPGMNTEAFF
TRBJ2-7 | TRBV6-1 | 11 | CASSEGGEQYF
TRBJ2-5 | TRBV2 | 14 | CASSPTSNQETQYF
TRBJ1-1 | TRBV6-1 | 14 | CASKQTGASTEAFF
TRBJ1-1 | TRBV4-1 | 13 | CASSQRQGTEAFF
TRBJ1-4 | TRBV18 | 15 | CAGSDPAGQDEKLFF
TRBJ2-6 | TRBV6-8 | 18 | CASSSSAGDGSGANVLTF
TRBJ2-4 | TRBV28 | 17 | CASSLVRGTLAKNIQYF
TRBJ2-7 | TRBV29-1 | 12 | CSVKREGYEQYF
TRBJ1-1 | TRBV27 | 15 | CASSLLATGNTEAFF
TRBJ1-2 | TRBV28 | 13 | CASRQTLMDGYTF
- | TRBV5-4 | 13 | CASRPGPSETQYF
TRBJ1-1 | TRBV20-1 | 14 | CSAREAQRNTEAFF